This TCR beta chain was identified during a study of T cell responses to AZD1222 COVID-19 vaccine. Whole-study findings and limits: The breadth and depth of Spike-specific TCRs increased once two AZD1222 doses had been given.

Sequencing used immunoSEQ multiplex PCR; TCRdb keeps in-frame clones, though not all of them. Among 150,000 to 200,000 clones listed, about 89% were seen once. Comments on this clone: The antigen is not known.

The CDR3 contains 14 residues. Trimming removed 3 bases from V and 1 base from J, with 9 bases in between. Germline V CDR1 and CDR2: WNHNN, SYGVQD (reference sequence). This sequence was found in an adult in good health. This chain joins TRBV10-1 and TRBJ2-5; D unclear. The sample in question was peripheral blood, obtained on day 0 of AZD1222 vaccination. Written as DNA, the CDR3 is TGCGCCAGCAGTGATGGGCAGGTCCAAGAGACCCAGTACTTC. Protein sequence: CASSDGQVQETQYF.